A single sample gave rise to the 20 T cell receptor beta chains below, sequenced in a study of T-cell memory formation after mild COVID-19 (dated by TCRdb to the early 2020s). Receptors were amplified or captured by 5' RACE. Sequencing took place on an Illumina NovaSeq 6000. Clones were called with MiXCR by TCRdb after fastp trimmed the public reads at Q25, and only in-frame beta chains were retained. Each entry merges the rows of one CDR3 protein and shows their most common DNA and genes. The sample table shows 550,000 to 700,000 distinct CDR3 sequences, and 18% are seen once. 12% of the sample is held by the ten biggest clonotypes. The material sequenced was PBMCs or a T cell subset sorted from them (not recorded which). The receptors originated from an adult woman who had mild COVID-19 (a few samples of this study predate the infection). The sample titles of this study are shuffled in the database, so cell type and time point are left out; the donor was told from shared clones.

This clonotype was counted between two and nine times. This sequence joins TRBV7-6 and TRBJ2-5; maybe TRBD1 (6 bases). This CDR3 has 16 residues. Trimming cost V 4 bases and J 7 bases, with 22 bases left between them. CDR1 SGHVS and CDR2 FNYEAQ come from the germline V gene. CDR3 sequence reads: CASSYEGDPARGTQYF. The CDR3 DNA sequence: TGTGCCAGCAGCTATGAAGGGGACCCGGCCAGGGGGACCCAGTACTTC.

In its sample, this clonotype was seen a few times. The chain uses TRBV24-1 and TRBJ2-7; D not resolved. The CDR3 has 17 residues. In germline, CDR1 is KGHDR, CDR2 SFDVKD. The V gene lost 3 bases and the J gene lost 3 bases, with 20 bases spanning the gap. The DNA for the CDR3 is TGTGCCACCAGTGATCCAATAATTGGACGTAAACTCTACGAGCAGTACTTC. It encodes CATSDPIIGRKLYEQYF.

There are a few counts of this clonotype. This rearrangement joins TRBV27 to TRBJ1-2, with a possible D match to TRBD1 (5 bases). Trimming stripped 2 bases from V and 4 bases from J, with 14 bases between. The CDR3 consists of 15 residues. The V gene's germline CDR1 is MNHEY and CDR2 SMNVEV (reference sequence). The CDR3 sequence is CASSLLQGRGYGYTF. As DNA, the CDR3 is TGTGCCAGCAGTTTACTTCAGGGAAGAGGCTATGGCTACACCTTC.

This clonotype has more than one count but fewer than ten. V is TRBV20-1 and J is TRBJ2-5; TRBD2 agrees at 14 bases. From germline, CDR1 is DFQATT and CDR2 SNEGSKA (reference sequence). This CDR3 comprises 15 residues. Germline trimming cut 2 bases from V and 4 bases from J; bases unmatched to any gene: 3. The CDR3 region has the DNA TGCAGTGCTAGAAGACTAGCGGGGGGGCCAGAGACCCAGTACTTC. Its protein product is CSARRLAGGPETQYF.

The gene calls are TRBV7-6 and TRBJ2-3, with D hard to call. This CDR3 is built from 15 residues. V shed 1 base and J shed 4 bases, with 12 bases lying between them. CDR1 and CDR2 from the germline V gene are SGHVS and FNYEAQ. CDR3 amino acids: CASSLVRADADTQYF. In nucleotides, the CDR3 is TGTGCCAGCAGCTTAGTTAGGGCGGACGCAGATACGCAGTATTTT.

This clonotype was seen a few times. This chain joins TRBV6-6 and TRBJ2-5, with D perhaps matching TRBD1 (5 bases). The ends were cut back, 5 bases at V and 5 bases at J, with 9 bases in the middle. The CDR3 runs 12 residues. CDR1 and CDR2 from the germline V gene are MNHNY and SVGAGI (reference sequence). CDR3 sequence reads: CASSDAGETQYF. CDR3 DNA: TGTGCCAGCAGTGATGCAGGGGAGACCCAGTACTTC.

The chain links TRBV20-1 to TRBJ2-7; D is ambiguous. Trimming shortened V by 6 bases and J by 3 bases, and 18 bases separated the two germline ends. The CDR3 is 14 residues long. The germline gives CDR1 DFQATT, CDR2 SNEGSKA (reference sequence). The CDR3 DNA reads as TGCAGTGCCACGATCCCAGGACCGAGCTACGAGCAGTACTTC. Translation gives CSATIPGPSYEQYF.

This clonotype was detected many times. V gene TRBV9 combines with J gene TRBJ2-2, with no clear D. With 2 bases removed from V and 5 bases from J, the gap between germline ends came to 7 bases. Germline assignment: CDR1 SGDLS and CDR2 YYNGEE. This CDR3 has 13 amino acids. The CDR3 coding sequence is TGTGCCAGCAGCGTGACTGGAACCGGGGAGCTGTTTTTT. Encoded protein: CASSVTGTGELFF. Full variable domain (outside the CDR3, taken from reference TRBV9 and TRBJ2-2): DSGVTQTPKHLITATGQRVTLRCSPRSGDLSVYWYQQSLDQGLQFLIQYYNGEERAKGNILERFSAQQFPDLHSELNLSSLELGDSALYFCASSVTGTGELFFGEGSRLTVL.

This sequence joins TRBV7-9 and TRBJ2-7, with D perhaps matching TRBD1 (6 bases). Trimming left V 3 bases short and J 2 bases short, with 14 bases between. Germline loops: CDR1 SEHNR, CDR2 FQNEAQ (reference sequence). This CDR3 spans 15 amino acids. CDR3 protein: CASSFDRSPTYEQYF. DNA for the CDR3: TGTGCCAGCAGCTTCGACAGGTCACCGACCTACGAGCAGTACTTC.

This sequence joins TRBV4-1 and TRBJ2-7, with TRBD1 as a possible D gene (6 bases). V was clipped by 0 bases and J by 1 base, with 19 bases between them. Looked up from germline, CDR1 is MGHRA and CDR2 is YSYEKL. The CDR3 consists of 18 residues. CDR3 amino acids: CASSQESVTGIRSYEQYF. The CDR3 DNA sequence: TGCGCCAGCAGCCAAGAGTCAGTGACAGGCATTAGGTCCTACGAGCAGTACTTC.

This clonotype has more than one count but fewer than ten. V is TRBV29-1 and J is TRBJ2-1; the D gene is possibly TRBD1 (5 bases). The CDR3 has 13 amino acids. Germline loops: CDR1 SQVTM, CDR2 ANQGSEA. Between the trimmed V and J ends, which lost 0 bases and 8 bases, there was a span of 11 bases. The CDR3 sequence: CSVEDRALDEQFF. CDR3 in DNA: TGCAGCGTTGAAGACAGGGCCTTGGATGAGCAGTTCTTC.

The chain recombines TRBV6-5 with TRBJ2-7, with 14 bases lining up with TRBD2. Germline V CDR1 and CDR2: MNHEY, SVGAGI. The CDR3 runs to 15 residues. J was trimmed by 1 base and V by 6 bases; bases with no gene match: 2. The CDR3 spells CASRGTSGGSYEQYF. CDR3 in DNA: TGTGCCAGCAGGGGGACTAGCGGGGGTTCCTACGAGCAGTACTTC.

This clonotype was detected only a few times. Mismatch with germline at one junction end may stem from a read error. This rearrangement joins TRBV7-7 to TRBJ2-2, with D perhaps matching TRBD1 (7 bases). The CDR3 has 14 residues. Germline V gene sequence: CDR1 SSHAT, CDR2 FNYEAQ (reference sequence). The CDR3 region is CASSQGEATGELFF. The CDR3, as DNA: TGTGCTAGCAGCCAGGGGGAGGCGACCGGGGAGCTGTTTTTT.

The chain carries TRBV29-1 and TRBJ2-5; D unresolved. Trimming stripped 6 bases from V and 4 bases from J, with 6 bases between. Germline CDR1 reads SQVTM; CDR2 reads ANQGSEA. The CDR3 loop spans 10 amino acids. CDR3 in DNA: TGCAGCGTCTTGGTAGAGACCCAGTACTTC. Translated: CSVLVETQYF. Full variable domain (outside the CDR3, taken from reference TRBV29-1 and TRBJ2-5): SAVISQKPSRDICQRGTSLTIQCQVDSQVTMMFWYRQQPGQSLTLIATANQGSEATYESGFVIDKFPISRPNLTFSTLTVSNMSPEDSSIYLCSVLVETQYFGPGTRLLVL.

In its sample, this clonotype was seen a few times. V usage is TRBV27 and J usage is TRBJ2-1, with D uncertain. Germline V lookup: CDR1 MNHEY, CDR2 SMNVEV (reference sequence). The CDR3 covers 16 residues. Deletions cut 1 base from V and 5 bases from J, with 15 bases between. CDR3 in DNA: TGTGCCAGCAGTTTATACGCAGGCTCCTGGAACAATGAGCAGTTCTTC. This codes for CASSLYAGSWNNEQFF.

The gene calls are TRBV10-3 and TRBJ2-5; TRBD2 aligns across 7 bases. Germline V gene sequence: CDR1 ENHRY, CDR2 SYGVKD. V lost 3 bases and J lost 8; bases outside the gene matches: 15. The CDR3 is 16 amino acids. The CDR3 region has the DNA TGTGCCATCAGTGAAGAGTTGAGCGGGGCTGCTGGAACCCAGTACTTC. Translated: CAISEELSGAAGTQYF.

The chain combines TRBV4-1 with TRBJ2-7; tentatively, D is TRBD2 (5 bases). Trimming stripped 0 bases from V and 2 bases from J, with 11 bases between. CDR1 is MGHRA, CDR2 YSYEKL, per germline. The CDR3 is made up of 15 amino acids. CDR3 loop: CASSQDPGRAYEQYF. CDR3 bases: TGCGCCAGCAGCCAAGATCCGGGAAGGGCCTACGAGCAGTACTTC.

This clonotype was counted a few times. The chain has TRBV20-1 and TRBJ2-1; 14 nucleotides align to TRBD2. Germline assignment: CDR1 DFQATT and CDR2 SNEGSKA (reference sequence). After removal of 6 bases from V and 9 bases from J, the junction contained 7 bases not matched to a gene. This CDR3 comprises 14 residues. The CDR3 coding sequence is TGCAGTGCCAGACTAGCGGGAGGGCAAGGTGAGCAGTTCTTC. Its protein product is CSARLAGGQGEQFF.

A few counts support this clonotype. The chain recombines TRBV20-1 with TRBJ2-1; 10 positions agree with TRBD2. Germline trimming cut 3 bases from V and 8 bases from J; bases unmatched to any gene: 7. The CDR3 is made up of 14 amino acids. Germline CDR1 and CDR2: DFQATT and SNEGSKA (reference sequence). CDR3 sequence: CSASASGGIYEQFF. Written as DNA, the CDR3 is TGCAGTGCTAGTGCTAGCGGGGGTATCTATGAGCAGTTCTTC.

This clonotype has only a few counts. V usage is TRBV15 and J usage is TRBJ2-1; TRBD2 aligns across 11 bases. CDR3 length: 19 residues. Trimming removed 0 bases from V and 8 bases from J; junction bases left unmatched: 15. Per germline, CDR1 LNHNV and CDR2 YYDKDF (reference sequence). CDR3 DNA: TGTGCCACCAGCAGAGATGGGCTAGCGGGAGGTGTTAATTTGGATGAGCAGTTCTTC. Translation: CATSRDGLAGGVNLDEQFF. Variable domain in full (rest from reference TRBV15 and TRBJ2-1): DAMVIQNPRYQVTQFGKPVTLSCSQTLNHNVMYWYQQKSSQAPKLLFHYYDKDFNNEADTPDNFQSRRPNTSFCFLDIRSPGLGDTAMYLCATSRDGLAGGVNLDEQFFGPGTRLTVL.